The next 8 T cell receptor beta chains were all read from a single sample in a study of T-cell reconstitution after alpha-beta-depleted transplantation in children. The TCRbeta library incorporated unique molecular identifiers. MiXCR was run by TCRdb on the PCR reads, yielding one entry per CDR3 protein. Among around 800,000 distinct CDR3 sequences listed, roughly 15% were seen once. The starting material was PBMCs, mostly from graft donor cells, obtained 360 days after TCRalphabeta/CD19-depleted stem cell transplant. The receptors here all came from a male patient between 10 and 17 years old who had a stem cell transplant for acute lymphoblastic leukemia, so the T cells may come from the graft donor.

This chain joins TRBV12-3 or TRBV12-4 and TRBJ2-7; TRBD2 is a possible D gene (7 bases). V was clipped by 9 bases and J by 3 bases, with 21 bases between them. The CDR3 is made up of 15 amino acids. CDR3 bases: TGTGCCAGGACGGTGGGCGGGGGCTTAAGCTACGAGCAGTACTTC. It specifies CARTVGGGLSYEQYF.

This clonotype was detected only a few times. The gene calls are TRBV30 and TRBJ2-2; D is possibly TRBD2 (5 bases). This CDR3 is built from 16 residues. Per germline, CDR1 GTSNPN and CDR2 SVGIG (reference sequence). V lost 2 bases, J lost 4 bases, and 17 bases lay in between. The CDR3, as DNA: TGTGCCTGGAGTTCCCATAGCGTGACGATCACCGGGGAGCTGTTTTTT. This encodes CAWSSHSVTITGELFF.

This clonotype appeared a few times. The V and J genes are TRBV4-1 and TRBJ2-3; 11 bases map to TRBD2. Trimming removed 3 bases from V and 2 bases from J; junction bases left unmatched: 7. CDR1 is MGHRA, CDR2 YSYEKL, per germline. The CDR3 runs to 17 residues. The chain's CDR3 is CASSHTGLADDTDTQYF. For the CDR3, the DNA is TGCGCCAGCAGCCACACGGGACTAGCGGACGACACAGATACGCAGTATTTT.

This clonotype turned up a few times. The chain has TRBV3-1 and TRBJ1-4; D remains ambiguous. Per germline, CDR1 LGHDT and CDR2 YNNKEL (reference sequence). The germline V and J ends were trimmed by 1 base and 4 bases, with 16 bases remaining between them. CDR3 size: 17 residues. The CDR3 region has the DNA TGTGCCAGCAGCCAAGCGGAGCTTGGGAGTCTTAATGAAAAACTGTTTTTT. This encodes CASSQAELGSLNEKLFF.

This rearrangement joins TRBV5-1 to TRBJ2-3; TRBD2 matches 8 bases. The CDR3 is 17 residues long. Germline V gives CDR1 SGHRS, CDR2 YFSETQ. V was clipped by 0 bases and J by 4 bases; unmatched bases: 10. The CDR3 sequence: CASSLAGGVGNADTQYF. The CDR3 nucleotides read TGCGCCAGCAGCTTGGCGGGAGGGGTCGGAAACGCAGATACGCAGTATTTT.

This CDR3 reads CASSLLAGPRLNTGELFF. The CDR3 region has the DNA TGTGCCAGCAGCTTACTAGCGGGACCAAGGTTGAACACCGGGGAGCTGTTTTTT. The V gene is TRBV11-1, the J gene TRBJ2-2, with 9 bases identical to TRBD2. The J segment lost 1 base and the V segment lost 2 bases, leaving 8 bases of the junction unmatched. There are 18 residues in the CDR3. Germline-derived CDR1 and CDR2 are SGHAT and FQDESV (reference sequence).

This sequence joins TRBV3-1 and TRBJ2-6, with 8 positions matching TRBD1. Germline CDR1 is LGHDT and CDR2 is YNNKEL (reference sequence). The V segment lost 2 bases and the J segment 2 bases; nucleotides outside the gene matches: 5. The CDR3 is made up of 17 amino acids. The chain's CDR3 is CASSQPPTGAGANVLTF. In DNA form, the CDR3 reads TGTGCCAGCAGCCAACCCCCGACAGGGGCTGGGGCCAACGTCCTGACTTTC.

DNA for the CDR3: TGTGCCAGCAGAGGGACGGCAAGCTTCCAACCCTACGAGCAGTACTTC. Its protein product is CASRGTASFQPYEQYF. The rearrangement links TRBV6-1 to TRBJ2-7, with D tentatively TRBD1 or TRBD2 (5 bases each). The CDR3 length is 16 residues. Trimming took 6 bases from V and 2 from J, leaving 20 bases between them. Germline V gives CDR1 MNHNS, CDR2 SASEGT.